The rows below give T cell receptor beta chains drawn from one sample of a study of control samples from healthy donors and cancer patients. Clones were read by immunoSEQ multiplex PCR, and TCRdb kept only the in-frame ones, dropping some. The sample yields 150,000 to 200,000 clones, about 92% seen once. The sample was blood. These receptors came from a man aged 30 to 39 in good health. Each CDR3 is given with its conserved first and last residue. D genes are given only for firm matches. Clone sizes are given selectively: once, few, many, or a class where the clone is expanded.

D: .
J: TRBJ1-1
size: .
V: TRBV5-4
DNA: TGTGCCAGCAGGGGAGCAGGATTGAACACTGAAGCTTTCTTT
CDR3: CASRGAGLNTEAFF

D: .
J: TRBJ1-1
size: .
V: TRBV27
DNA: TGTGCCAGCAGTTTACGGCCCCAGGGGGAAGCTTTCTTT
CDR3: CASSLRPQGEAFF

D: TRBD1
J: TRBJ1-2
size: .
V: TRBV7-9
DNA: TGTGCCAGCAGCTATGTACGGACAGGGGAGGTCTATGGCTACACCTTC
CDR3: CASSYVRTGEVYGYTF

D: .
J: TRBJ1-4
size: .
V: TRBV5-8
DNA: TGTGCCAGCAGAACCGGCCCATCAGCGATGAATGAAAAACTGTTTTTT
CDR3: CASRTGPSAMNEKLFF

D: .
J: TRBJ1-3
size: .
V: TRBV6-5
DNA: TGTGCCAGCAGTTACTCGCCGGAGGCTGGAAACACCATATATTTT
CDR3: CASSYSPEAGNTIYF

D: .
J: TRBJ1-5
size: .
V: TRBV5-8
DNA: TGTGCCAGCAGCTTGGGTTGGGTCGATCAGCCCCAGCATTTT
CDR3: CASSLGWVDQPQHF

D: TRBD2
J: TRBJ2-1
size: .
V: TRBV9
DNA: TGTGCCAGCAGCGCATTAGCGGGCAGCTCCTACAATGAGCAGTTCTTC
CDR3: CASSALAGSSYNEQFF

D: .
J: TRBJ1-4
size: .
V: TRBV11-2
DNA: TGTGCCAGCAGTTTGGGTGAAAAACTGTTTTTT
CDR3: CASSLGEKLFF

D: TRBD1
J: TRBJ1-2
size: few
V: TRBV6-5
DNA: TGTGCCAGCAGTTACTCCCGGACAGGGGGCAACTATGGCTACACCTTC
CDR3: CASSYSRTGGNYGYTF

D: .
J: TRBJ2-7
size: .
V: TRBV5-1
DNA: TGCGCCAGCAGCGCCCCCTCGGTCCTCTCCTACGAGCAGTACTTC
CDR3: CASSAPSVLSYEQYF

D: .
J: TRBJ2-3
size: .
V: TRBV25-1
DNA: TGTGCCAGCAGTGAAGCGCCAGGGGCAGATACGCAGTATTTT
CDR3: CASSEAPGADTQYF

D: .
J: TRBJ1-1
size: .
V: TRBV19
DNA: TGTGCCAGTAGTCCCATGGGACAAAGGGGACGGGTGAGCACTGAAGCTTTCTTT
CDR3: CASSPMGQRGRVSTEAFF

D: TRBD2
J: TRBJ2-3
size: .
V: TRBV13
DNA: TGTGCCAGCAGTTCACCCTCGGCGGGAGACACAGATACGCAGTATTTT
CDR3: CASSSPSAGDTDTQYF

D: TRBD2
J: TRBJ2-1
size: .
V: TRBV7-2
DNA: TGTGCCAGCAGCTTAGGGATAGCGGGGGGGGCACGGCAGTTCTTC
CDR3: CASSLGIAGGARQFF

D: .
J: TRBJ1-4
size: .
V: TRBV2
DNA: TGTGCCAGCAGCGGGGCTTTGGGGCCAAATGAAAAACTGTTTTTT
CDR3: CASSGALGPNEKLFF

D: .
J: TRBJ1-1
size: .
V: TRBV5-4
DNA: TGTGCCAGCAGCGACGGAGGCAGCACTGAAGCTTTCTTT
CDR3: CASSDGGSTEAFF

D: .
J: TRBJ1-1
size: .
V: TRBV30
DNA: TGTGCCTGGAGCTTCGGAATAACGAACACTGAAGCTTTCTTT
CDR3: CAWSFGITNTEAFF

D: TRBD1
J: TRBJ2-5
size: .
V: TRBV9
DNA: TGTGCCAGCAGCGTCGGACAGGGTCGGGAGACCCAGTACTTC
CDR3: CASSVGQGRETQYF

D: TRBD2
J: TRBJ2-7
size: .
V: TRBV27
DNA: TGTGCCAGCAAGGGACTACCTTACGAGCAGTACTTC
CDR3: CASKGLPYEQYF

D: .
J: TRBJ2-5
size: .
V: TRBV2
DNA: TGTGCCAGCAGTGGCCGCGCAGGCCAAGAGACCCAGTACTTC
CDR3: CASSGRAGQETQYF

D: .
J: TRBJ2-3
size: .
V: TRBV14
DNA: TGTGCCAGCAGCCAAGTTGGGGGAGGAAGCACAGATACGCAGTATTTT
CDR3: CASSQVGGGSTDTQYF

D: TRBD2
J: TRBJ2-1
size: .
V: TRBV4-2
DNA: TGTGCCAGCAGCCAAGACGCGGGAGGTTTGGACAATGAGCAGTTCTTC
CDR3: CASSQDAGGLDNEQFF

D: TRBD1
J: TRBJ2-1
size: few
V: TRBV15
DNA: TGTGCCACCAGCAGAGAGGACAGGGGGTACAATGAGCAGTTCTTC
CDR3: CATSREDRGYNEQFF

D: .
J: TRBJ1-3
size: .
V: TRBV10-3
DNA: TGTGCCATCACCGAACGGTCGGCGTCGGGAAACACCATATATTTT
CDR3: CAITERSASGNTIYF

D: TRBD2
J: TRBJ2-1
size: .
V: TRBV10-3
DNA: TGTGCCATCAGCCTAGCGGGAGAGAGGAACAATGAGCAGTTCTTC
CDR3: CAISLAGERNNEQFF

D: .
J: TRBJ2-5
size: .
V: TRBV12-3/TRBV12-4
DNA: TGTGCCAGCAGTAGAGGGGGTTCGGAGACCCAGTACTTC
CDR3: CASSRGGSETQYF

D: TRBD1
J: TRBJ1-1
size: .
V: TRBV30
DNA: TGTGCCTGGAATGGACAGGGGAGGTACACTGAAGCTTTCTTT
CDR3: CAWNGQGRYTEAFF

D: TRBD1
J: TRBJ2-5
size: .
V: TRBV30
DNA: TGTGCCTGGAATGCGGACAGGGGGCTGGGGACCCAGTACTTC
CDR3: CAWNADRGLGTQYF

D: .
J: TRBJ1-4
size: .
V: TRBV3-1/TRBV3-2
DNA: TGTGCCAGCAGCCAATCAACTAATGAAAAACTGTTTTTT
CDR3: CASSQSTNEKLFF

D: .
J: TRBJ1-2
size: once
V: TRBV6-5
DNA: TGTGCCACCCGAGCGGCCCGCCGCTACACCTTC
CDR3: CATRAARRYTF

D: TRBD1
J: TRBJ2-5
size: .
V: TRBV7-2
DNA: TGTGCCAGCAGCTTAGGGGCAGGGGGCGGCGAGACCCAGTACTTC
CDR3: CASSLGAGGGETQYF

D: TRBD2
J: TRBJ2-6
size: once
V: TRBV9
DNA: TGTGCCAGCAGCGTAGCAGCGGGGGTCTCTGGGGCCAACGTCCTGACTTTC
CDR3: CASSVAAGVSGANVLTF

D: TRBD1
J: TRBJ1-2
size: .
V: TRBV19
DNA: TGTGCCAGCGCTCCGGGACAGGGCTATGGCTACACCTTC
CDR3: CASAPGQGYGYTF

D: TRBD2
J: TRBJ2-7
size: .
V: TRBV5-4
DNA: TGTGCCACCGCGACTAGCGGCCTCTACGAGCAGTACTTC
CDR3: CATATSGLYEQYF

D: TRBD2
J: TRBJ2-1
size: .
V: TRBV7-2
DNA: TGTGCCAGCAGCTTTGCTCATAGCGGGAGCGGGCAGTTCTTC
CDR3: CASSFAHSGSGQFF

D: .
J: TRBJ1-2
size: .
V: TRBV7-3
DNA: TGTGCCAGCAGTCCAACCCCCGCGGTACAGGGACATTATGGCTACACCTTC
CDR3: CASSPTPAVQGHYGYTF

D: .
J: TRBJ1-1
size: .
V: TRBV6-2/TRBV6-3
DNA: TGTGCCAGCAGTTACCTCGTCGGGTGGACAGCTATTGGGACTGAAGCTTTCTTT
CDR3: CASSYLVGWTAIGTEAFF

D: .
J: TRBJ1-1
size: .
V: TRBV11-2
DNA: TGTGCCAGCAGCAGACATGGGAACACTGAAGCTTTCTTT
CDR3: CASSRHGNTEAFF

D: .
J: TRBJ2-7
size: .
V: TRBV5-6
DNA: TGTGCCAGCAGCGTGACGGGGGCCTACGAGCAGTACTTC
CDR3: CASSVTGAYEQYF

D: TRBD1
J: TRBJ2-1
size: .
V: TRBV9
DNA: TGTGCCAGCAGCCAACTACTGTACCGGGACAGTAAGGAGCAGTTCTTC
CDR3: CASSQLLYRDSKEQFF

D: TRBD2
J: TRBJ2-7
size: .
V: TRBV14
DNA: TGTGCCAGCAGCCCTCTAGCGGGAGCAGACGAGCAGTACTTC
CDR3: CASSPLAGADEQYF

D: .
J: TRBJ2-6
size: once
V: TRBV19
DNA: TGTGCCAGTAGTATAGGTTCCGTCTCTGGGGCCAACGTCCTGACTTTC
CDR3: CASSIGSVSGANVLTF

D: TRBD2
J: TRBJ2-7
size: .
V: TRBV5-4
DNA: TGTGCCAGCAGCAGCGGGACTAGCCCCTACGAGCAGTACTTC
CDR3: CASSSGTSPYEQYF

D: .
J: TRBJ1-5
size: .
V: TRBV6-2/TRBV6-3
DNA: TGTGCCAGCAGCACCACGGGAAAGGGGGGACAGCCCCAGCATTTT
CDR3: CASSTTGKGGQPQHF

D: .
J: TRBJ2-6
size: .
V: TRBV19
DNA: TGTGCCACCGCCCGCTCTGGGGCCAACGTCCTGACTTTC
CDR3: CATARSGANVLTF

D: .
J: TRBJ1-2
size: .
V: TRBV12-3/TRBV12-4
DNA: TGTGCCAGTACCCCGGGACAAGACTATGGCTACACCTTC
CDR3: CASTPGQDYGYTF

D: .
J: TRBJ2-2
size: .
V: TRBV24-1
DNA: TGTGCCACCAGTGCTCGTCACGGGCCCGGGGAGCTGTTTTTT
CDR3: CATSARHGPGELFF

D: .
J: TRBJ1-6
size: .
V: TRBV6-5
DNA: TGTGCCAGCAGCACGTCGGGTTGGGGTTCACCCCTCCACTTT
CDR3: CASSTSGWGSPLHF

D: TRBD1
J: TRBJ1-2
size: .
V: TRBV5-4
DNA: TGTGCCAGCAGCTTGACAGGGGGCGCTCGCTACACCTTC
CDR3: CASSLTGGARYTF

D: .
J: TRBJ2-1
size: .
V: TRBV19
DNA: TGTGCCAGTAGTATGTTAGCGGCCTACAATGAGCAGTTCTTC
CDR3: CASSMLAAYNEQFF

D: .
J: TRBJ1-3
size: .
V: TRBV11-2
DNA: TGTGCCAGCAGCTTAATCTCTGGAAACACCATATATTTT
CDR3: CASSLISGNTIYF

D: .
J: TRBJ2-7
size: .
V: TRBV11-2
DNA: TGTGCCAGCAGCTCAATACAGGGGAGGAAGTACGAGCAGTACTTC
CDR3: CASSSIQGRKYEQYF

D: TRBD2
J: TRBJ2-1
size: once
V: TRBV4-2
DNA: TGTGCCAGCAGCCCCGAGAGGCTAGCGGGGGAGGTTGAGCAGTTCTTC
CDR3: CASSPERLAGEVEQFF

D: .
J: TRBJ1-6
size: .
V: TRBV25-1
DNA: TGTGCCAGCAGTGAATTGGGGGGGAATTCACCCCTCCACTTT
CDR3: CASSELGGNSPLHF

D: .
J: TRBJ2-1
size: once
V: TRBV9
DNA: TGTGCCAGCAGCGCACGATCCCGTATGGACAGTGAGCAGTTCTTC
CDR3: CASSARSRMDSEQFF

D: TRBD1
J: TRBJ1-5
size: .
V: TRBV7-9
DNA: TGTGCCAGCAGCGGGACAGGGGTCGATCAGCCCCAGCATTTT
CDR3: CASSGTGVDQPQHF

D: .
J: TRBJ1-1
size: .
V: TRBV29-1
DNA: TGCAGCGTTGGTCCCAGGCTGGGCACTGAAGCTTTCTTT
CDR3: CSVGPRLGTEAFF

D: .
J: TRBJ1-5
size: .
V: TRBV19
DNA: TGTGCCAGTAGCGACAGAAGGTATCAGCCCCAGCATTTT
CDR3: CASSDRRYQPQHF

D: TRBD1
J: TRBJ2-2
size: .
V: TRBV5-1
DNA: TGCGCCAGCAGCTGGGGGACAGGGTTGGCCGGGGAGCTGTTTTTT
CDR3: CASSWGTGLAGELFF